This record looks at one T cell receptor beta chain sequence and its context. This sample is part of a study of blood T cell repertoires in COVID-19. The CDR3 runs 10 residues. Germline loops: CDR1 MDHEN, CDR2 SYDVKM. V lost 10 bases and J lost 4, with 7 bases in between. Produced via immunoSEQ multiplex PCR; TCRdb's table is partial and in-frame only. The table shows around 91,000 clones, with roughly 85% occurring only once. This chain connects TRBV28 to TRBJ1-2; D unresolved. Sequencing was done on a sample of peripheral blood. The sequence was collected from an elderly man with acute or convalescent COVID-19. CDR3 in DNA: TGTGCCACAGGTTCCTATGGCTACACCTTC. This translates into CATGSYGYTF.